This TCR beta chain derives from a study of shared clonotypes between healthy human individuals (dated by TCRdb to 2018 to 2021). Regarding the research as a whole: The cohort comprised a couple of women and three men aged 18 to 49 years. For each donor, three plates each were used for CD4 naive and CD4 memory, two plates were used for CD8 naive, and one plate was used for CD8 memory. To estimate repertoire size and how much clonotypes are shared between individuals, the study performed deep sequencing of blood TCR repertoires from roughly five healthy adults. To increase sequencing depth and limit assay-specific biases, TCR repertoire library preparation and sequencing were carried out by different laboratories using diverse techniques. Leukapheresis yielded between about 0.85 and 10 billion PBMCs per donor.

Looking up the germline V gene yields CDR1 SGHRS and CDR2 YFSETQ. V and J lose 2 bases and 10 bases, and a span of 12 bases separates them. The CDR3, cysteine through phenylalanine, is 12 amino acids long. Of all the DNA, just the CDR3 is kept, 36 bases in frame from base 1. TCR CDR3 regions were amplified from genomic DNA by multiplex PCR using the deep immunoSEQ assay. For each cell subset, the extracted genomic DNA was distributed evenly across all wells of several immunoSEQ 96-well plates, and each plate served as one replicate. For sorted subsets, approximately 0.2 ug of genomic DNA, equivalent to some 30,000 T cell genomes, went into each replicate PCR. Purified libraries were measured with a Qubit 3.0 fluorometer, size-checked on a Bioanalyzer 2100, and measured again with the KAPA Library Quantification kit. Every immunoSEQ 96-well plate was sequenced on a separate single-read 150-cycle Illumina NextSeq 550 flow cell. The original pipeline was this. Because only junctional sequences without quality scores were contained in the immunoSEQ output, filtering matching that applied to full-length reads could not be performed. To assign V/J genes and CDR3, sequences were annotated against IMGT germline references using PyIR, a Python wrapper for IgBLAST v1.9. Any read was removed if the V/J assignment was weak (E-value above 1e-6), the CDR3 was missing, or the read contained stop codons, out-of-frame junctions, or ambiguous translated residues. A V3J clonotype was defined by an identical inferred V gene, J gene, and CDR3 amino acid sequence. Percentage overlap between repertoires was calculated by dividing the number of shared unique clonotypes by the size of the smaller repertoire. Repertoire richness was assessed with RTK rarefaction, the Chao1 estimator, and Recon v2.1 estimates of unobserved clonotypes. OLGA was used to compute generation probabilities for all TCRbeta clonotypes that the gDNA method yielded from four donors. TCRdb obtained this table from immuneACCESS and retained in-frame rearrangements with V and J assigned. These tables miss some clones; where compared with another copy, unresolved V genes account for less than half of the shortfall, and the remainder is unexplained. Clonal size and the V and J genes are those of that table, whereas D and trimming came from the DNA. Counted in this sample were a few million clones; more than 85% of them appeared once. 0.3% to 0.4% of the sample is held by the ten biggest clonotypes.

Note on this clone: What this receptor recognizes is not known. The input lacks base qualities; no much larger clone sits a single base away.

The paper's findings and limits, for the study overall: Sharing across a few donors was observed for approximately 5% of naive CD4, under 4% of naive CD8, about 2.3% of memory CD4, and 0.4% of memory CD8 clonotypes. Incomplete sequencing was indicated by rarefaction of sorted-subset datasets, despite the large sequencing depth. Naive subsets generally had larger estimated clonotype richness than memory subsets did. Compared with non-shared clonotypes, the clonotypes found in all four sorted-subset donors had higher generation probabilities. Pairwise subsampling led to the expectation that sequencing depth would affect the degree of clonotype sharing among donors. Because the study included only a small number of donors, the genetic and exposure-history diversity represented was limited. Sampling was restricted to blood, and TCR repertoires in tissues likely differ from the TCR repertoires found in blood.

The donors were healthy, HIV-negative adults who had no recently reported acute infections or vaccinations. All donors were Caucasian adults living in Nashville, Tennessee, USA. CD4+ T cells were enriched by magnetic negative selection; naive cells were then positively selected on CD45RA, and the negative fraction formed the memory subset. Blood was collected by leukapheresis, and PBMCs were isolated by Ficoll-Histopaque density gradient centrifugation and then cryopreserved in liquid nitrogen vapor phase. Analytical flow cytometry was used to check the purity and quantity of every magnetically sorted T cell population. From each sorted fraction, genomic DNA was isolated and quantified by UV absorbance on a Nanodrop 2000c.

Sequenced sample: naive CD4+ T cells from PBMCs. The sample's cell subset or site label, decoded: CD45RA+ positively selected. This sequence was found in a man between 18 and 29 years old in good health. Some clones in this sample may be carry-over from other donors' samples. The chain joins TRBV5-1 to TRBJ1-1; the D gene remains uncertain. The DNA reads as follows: TGCGCCAGCAGCTTCGAAGGGATTCGAGCTTTCTTT. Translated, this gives CASSFEGIRAFF.